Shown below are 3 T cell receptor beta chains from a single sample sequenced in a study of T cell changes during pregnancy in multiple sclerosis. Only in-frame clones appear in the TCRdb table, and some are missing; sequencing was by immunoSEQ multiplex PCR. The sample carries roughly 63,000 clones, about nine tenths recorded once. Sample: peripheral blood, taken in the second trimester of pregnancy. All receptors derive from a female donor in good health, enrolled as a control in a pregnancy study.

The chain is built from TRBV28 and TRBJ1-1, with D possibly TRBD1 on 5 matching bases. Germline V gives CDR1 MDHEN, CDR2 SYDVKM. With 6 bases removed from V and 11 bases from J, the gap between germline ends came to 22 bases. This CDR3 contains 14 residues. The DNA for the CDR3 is TGTGCCAGCAGGGAGACAGACGATAAACACTCGGCTTTCTTT. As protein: CASRETDDKHSAFF.

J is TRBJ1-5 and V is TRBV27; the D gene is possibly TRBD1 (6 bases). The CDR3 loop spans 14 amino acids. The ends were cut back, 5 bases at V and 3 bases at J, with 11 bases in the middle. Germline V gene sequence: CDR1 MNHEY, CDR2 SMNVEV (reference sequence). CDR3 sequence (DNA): TGTGCCAGCAGTCTCACAGGGAACAATCAGCCCCAGCATTTT. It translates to CASSLTGNNQPQHF.

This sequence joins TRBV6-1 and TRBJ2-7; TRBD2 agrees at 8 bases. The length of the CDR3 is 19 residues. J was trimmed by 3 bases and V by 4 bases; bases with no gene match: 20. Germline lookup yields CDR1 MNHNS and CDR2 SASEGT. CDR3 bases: TGTGCCAGCAGTGCCGGGGGGGGACGGAGTTTTACGGCCCTCTACGAGCAGTACTTC. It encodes CASSAGGGRSFTALYEQYF.